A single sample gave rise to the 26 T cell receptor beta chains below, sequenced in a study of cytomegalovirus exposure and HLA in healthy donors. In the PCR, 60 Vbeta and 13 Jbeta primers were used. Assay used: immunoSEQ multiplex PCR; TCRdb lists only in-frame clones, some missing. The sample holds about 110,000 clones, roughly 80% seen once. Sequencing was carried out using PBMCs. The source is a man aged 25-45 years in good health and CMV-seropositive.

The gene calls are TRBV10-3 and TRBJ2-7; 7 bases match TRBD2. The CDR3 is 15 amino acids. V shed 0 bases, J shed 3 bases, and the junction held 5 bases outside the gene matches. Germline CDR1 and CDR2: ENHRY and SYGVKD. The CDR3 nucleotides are TGTGCCATCAGTGAGTCTCGGACGGGGGGCTACGAGCAGTACTTC. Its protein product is CAISESRTGGYEQYF.

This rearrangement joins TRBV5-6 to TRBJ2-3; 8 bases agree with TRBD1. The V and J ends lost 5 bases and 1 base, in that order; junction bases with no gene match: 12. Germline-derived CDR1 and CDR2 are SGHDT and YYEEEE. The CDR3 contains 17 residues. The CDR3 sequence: CASSLTGTGVGTDTQYF. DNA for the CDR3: TGTGCCAGCAGTCTTACTGGGACAGGTGTTGGCACAGATACGCAGTATTTT. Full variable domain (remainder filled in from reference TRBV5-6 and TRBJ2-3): DAGVTQSPTHLIKTRGQQVTLRCSPKSGHDTVSWYQQALGQGPQFIFQYYEEEERQRGNFPDRFSGHQFPNYSSELNVNALLLGDSALYLCASSLTGTGVGTDTQYFGPGTRLTVL.

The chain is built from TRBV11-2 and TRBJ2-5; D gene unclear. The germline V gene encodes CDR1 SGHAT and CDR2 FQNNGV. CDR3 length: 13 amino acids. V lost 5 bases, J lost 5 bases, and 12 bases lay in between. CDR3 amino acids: CASSRGSLETQYF. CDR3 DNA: TGTGCCAGCAGCAGAGGATCGTTGGAGACCCAGTACTTC.

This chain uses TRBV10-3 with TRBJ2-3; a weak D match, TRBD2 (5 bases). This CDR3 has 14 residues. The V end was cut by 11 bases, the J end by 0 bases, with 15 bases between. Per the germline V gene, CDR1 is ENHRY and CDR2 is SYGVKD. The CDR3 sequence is CASAGVFSTDTQYF. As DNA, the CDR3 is TGTGCCTCCGCGGGTGTGTTTAGCACAGATACGCAGTATTTT.

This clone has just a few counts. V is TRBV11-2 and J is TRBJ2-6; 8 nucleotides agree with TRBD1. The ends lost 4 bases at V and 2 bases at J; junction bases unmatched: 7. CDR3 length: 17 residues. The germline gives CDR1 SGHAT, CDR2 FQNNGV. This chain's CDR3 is CASSSQIQGAGANVLTF. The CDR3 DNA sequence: TGTGCCAGCAGCTCACAAATACAGGGGGCTGGGGCCAACGTCCTGACTTTC.

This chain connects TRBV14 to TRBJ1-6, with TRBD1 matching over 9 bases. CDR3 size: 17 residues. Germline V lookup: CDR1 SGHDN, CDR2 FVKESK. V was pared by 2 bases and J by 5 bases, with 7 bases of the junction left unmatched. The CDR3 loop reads CASSQSWGTGNNSPLHF. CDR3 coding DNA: TGTGCCAGCAGCCAAAGTTGGGGGACAGGGAATAATTCACCCCTCCACTTT. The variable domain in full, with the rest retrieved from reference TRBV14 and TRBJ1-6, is EAGVTQFPSHSVIEKGQTVTLRCDPISGHDNLYWYRRVMGKEIKFLLHFVKESKQDESGMPNNRFLAERTGGTYSTLKVQPAELEDSGVYFCASSQSWGTGNNSPLHFGNGTRLTVT.

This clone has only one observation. The CDR3 DNA reads TGTGCCAGCAGTCCAAGAGGAGGGCGGCAAGAGACCCAGTACTTC. Protein product: CASSPRGGRQETQYF. The rearrangement uses TRBV28 and TRBJ2-5, with D perhaps matching TRBD2 (6 bases). Between the trimmed V and J ends, which lost 5 bases and 2 bases, there was a span of 15 bases. Germline-derived CDR1 and CDR2 are MDHEN and SYDVKM. The CDR3 contains 15 residues.

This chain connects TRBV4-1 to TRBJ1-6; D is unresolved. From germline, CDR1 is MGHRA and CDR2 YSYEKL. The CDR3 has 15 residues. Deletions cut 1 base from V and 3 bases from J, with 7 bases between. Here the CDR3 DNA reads TGCGCCAGCAGCCAAGTTGCACTCTATAATTCACCCCTCCACTTT. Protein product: CASSQVALYNSPLHF.

Here the CDR3 DNA reads TGTGCCAGCAGCCCCAAGAACGGGGTAGCGGGGACCCTTACCTATGAGCAGTTCTTC. Translated: CASSPKNGVAGTLTYEQFF. The chain carries TRBV4-2 and TRBJ2-1; 8 bases line up with TRBD2. Germline-derived CDR1 and CDR2 are LGHNA and YNFKEQ. Trimming took 4 bases from V and 8 from J; bases not matched to a gene: 22. This CDR3 has 19 residues.

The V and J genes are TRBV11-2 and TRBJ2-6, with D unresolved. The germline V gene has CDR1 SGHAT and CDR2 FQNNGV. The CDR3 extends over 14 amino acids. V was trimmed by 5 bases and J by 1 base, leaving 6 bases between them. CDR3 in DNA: TGTGCCAGCAGCCCGACATCTGGGGCCAACGTCCTGACTTTC. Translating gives CASSPTSGANVLTF.

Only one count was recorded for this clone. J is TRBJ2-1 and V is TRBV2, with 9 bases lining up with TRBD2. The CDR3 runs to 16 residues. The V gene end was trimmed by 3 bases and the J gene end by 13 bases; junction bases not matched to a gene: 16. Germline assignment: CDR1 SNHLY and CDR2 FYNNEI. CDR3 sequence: CASSDGAAGGPPSQFF. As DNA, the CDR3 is TGTGCCAGCAGTGATGGTGCGGCGGGGGGGCCTCCGAGTCAGTTCTTC.

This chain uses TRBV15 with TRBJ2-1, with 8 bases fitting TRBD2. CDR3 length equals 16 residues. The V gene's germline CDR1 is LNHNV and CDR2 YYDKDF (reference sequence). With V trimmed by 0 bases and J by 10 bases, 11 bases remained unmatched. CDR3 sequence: CATSRDLTGGQREQFF. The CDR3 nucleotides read TGTGCCACCAGCAGAGATCTAACGGGAGGGCAGAGAGAGCAGTTCTTC. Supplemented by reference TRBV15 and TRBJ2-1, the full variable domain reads DAMVIQNPRYQVTQFGKPVTLSCSQTLNHNVMYWYQQKSSQAPKLLFHYYDKDFNNEADTPDNFQSRRPNTSFCFLDIRSPGLGDTAMYLCATSRDLTGGQREQFFGPGTRLTVL.

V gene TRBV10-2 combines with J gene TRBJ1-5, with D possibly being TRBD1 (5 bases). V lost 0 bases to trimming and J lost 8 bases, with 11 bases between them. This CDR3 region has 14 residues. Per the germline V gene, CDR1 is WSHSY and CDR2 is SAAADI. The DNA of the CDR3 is TGCGCCAGCAGTGAGTCGGGAGGGGCAGAGCCCCAGCATTTT. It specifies CASSESGGAEPQHF.

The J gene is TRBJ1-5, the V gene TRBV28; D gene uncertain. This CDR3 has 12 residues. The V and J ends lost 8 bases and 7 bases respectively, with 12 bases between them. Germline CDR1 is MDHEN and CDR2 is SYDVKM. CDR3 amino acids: CASLSGNQPQHF. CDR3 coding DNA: TGTGCCAGCCTCAGCGGAAACCAGCCCCAGCATTTT. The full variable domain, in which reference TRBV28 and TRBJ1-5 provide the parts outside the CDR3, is DVKVTQSSRYLVKRTGEKVFLECVQDMDHENMFWYRQDPGLGLRLIYFSYDVKMKEKGDIPEGYSVSREKKERFSLILESASTNQTSMYLCASLSGNQPQHFGDGTRLSIL.

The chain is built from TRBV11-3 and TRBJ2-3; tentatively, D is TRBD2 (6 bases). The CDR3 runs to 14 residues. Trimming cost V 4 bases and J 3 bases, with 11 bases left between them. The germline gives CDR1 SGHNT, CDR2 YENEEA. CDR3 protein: CASSYTRGTDTQYF. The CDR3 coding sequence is TGTGCCAGCAGCTATACCCGGGGGACAGATACGCAGTATTTT. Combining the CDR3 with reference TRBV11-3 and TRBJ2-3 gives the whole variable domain EAGVVQSPRYKIIEKKQPVAFWCNPISGHNTLYWYLQNLGQGPELLIRYENEEAVDDSQLPKDRFSAERLKGVDSTLKIQPAELGDSAVYLCASSYTRGTDTQYFGPGTRLTVL.

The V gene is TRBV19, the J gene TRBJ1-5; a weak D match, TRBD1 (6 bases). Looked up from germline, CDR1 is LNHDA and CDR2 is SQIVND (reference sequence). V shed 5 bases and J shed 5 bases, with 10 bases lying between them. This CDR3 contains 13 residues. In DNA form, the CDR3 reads TGTGCCAGTAGTCCAGGGGCCCATCAGCCCCAGCATTTT. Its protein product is CASSPGAHQPQHF.

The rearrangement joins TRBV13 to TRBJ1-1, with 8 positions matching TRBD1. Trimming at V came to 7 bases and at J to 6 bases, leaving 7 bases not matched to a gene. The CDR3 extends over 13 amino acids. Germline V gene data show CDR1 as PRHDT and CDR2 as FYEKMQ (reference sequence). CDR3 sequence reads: CASIRGQAPEAFF. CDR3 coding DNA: TGTGCCAGCATCCGGGGACAGGCCCCTGAAGCTTTCTTT.

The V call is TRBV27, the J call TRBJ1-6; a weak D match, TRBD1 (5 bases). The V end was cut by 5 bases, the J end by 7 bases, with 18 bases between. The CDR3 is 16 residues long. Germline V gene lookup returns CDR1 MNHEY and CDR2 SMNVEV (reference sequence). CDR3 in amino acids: CASSPRDHGMNSPLHF. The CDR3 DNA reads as TGTGCCAGCAGTCCGCGGGACCACGGAATGAATTCACCCCTCCACTTT.

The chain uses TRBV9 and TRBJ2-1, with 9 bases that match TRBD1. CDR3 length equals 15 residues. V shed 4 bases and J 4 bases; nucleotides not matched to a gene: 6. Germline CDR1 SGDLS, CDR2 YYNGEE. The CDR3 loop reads CASSLGQGSYNEQFF. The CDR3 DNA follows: TGTGCCAGCAGCCTTGGACAGGGGAGTTACAATGAGCAGTTCTTC. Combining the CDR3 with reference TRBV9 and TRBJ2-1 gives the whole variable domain DSGVTQTPKHLITATGQRVTLRCSPRSGDLSVYWYQQSLDQGLQFLIQYYNGEERAKGNILERFSAQQFPDLHSELNLSSLELGDSALYFCASSLGQGSYNEQFFGPGTRLTVL.

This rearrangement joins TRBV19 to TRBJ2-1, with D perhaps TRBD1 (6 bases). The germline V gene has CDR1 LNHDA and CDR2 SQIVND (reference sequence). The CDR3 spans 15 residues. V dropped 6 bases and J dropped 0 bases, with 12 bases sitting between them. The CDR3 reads CASSEGHHSYNEQFF. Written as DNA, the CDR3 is TGTGCCAGTAGCGAGGGACATCACTCCTACAATGAGCAGTTCTTC. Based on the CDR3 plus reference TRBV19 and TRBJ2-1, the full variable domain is DGGITQSPKYLFRKEGQNVTLSCEQNLNHDAMYWYRQDPGQGLRLIYYSQIVNDFQKGDIAEGYSVSREKKESFPLTVTSAQKNPTAFYLCASSEGHHSYNEQFFGPGTRLTVL.

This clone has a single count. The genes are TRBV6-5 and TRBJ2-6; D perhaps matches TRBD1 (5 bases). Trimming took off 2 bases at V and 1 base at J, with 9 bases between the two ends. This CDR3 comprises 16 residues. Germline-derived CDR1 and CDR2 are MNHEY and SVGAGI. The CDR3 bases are TGTGCCAGCAGTTACCAGGGTAGATCTGGGGCCAACGTCCTGACTTTC. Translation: CASSYQGRSGANVLTF.

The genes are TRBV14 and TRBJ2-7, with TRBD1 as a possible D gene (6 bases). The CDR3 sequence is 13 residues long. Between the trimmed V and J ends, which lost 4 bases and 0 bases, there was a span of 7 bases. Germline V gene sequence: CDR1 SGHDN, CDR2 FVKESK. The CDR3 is CASSPGHSYEQYF. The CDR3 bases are TGTGCCAGCAGCCCGGGACACTCCTACGAGCAGTACTTC.

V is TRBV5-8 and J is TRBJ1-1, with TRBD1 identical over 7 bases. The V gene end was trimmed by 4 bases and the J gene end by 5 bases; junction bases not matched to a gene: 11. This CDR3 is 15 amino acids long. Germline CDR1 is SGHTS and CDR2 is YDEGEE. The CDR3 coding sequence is TGTGCCAGCAGCCTGGGAGGGGGCGGTTGGACTGAAGCTTTCTTT. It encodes CASSLGGGGWTEAFF.

CDR3 loop: CASSQDSEGTGNTIYF. Written as DNA, the CDR3 is TGTGCCAGCAGCCAAGATTCCGAGGGAACTGGAAACACCATATATTTT. The chain carries TRBV14 and TRBJ1-3, with D unresolved. The CDR3 contains 16 residues. CDR1 is SGHDN, CDR2 FVKESK, per germline. The V end was cut by 0 bases, the J end by 2 bases, with 11 bases between.

CDR3 nucleotide sequence: TGTGCCACCAGCAGGGGGACTGTAAGAGAGACCCAGTACTTC. Translation: CATSRGTVRETQYF. This chain links TRBV15 with TRBJ2-5, with D possibly being TRBD2 (6 bases). V was shortened by 3 bases and J by 4 bases, with 12 bases between the two germline ends. Germline CDR1 and CDR2: LNHNV and YYDKDF (reference sequence). CDR3 length equals 14 residues.

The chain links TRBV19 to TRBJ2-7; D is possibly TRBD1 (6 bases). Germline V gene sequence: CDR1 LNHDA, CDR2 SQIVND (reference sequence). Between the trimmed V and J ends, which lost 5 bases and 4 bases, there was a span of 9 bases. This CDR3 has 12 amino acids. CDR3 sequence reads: CASSQDRYEQYF. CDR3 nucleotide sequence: TGTGCCAGTAGTCAGGACAGATACGAGCAGTACTTC. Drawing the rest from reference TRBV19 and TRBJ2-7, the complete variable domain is DGGITQSPKYLFRKEGQNVTLSCEQNLNHDAMYWYRQDPGQGLRLIYYSQIVNDFQKGDIAEGYSVSREKKESFPLTVTSAQKNPTAFYLCASSQDRYEQYFGPGTRLTVT.